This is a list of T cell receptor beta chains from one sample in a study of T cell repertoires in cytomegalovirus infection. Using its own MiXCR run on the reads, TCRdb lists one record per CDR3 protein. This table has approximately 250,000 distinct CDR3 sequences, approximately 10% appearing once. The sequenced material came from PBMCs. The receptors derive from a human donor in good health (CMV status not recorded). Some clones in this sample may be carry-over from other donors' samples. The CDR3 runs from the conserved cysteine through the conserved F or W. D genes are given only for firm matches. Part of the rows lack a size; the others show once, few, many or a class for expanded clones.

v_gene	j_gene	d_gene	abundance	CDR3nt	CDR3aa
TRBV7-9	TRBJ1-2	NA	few	TGTGCCAGCAGCTTGGCGGGGGTCGACACCGGCTACACCTTC	CASSLAGVDTGYTF
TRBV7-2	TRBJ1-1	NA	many	TGTGCCAGCAGCTTAGTAGGCAGGGCGGGTGGTGAAGCTTTCTTT	CASSLVGRAGGEAFF
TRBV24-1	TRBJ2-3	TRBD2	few	TGTGCCACCAGTGATGCCGGGACTAGCGGGAGCAGAGTACACACAGATACGCAGTATTTT	CATSDAGTSGSRVHTDTQYF
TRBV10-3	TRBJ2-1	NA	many	TGTGCCATCAGTGAGTCGGTGGGAAGGGGAGAGCAGTTCTTC	CAISESVGRGEQFF
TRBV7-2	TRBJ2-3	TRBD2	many	TGTGCCAGCAGCGAAGGGGGACTAGCGGGCACAGATACGCAGTATTTT	CASSEGGLAGTDTQYF
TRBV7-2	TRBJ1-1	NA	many	TGTGCCAGCAGCTTCCAGCCCGGCACTGAAGCTTTCTTT	CASSFQPGTEAFF
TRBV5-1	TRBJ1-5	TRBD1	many	TGCGCCAGCAGCTTGACAGGGGCGGGGAATCAGCCCCAGCATTTT	CASSLTGAGNQPQHF
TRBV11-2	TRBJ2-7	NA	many	TGTGCCAGCAGCGAGGCTGGGATTCAGTACTTC	CASSEAGIQYF
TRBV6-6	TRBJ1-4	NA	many	TGTGCCAGCAGTTTCCCTTCCGGGGGGGAAAAACTGTTTTTT	CASSFPSGGEKLFF
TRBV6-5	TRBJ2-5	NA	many	TGTGCCAGCAGTTACAGGGGGGACAGAGAAGAGACCCAGTACTTC	CASSYRGDREETQYF
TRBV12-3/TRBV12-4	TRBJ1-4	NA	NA	TGTGCCAGCAGTTTAGGGCGGGGGGCAGGTGAAAAACTGTTTTTT	CASSLGRGAGEKLFF
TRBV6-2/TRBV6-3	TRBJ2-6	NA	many	TGTGCCACCCAACTTTCCTCTGGGGCCAACGTCCTGACTTTC	CATQLSSGANVLTF
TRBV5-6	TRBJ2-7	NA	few	TGTGCCAGCAGCTTGGGGGCCCTCGAGCAGTACTTC	CASSLGALEQYF
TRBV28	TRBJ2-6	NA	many	TGTGCCAGTTCCTTGCAGGGAAACTCTGGGGCCAACGTCCTGACTTTC	CASSLQGNSGANVLTF
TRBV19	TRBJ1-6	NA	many	TGTGCCAGTAAAGATAACCGGGACTTTTCTTCACCCCTCCACTTT	CASKDNRDFSSPLHF
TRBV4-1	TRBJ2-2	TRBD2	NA	TGCGCCAGCAGCCAAGAAACGGGACTAGCGGACATTTTTAAGCTGTTTTTT	CASSQETGLADIFKLFF
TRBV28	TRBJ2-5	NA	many	TGTGCCAGCAGTTTATCCAGGTACTCGGAGACCCAGTACTTC	CASSLSRYSETQYF
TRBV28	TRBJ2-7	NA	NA	TGTGCCAGCAGCTCCCTCGGGGTAGCGGTGGGTTTTCGCTTC	CASSSLGVAVGFRF
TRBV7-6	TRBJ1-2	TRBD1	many	TGTGCCAGCAGCTTAGGGACAGGTCCTAACTATGGCTACACCTTC	CASSLGTGPNYGYTF
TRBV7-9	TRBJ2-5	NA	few	TGTGCCAGCAGCTTAGCGCGGCTAGACCAAGAGACCCAGTACTTC	CASSLARLDQETQYF
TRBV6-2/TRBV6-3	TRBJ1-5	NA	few	TGTGCCACCAAATGGGATAACAGGGACTTTCAGCCCCAGCATTTT	CATKWDNRDFQPQHF
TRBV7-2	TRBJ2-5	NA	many	TGTGCCAGCAGCCTCCCTTCGGGGACGGAGACCCAGTACTTC	CASSLPSGTETQYF
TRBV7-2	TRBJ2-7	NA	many	TGTGCCAGCGGCATCCAGGGAAAAGGAGCCTACGAGCAGTACTTC	CASGIQGKGAYEQYF
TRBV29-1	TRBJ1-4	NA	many	TGCAGCGTTGGGGCGCAGGGGGAAAAACTGTTTTTT	CSVGAQGEKLFF
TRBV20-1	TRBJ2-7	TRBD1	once	TGCAGTGCTGGCCGACAGGGGAGTAGGGAGCAGTACTTC	CSAGRQGSREQYF
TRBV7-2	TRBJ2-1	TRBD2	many	TGTGCCAGCAGGTGGGACTACCACAACAATGAGCAGTTCTTC	CASRWDYHNNEQFF
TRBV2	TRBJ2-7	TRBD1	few	TGTGCCAGCACCCTGGACAGGGGGTTTGTCTACGAGCAGTACTTC	CASTLDRGFVYEQYF
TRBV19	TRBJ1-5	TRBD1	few	TGTGCCAGTAGCCCATTAAGGGACAGGGTTATGGGCAATCAGCCCCAGCATTTT	CASSPLRDRVMGNQPQHF
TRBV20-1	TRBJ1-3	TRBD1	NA	TGCAGTGCGAGGACAGGGGGCGTTGGAAACACCATATATTTT	CSARTGGVGNTIYF
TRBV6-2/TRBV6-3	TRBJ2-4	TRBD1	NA	TGTGCCAGCGGGTCCGACAGGGTGGGCCAATTAGCCAAAAACATTCAGTACTTC	CASGSDRVGQLAKNIQYF
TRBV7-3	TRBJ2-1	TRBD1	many	TGTGCCAGCAGCTTAATTGGACAGGGGGCAGCTGAGCAGTTCTTC	CASSLIGQGAAEQFF
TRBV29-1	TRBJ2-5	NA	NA	TGCAGCGTCCTCTCTACCGAGCAAGAGACCCAGTACTTC	CSVLSTEQETQYF